The clone carrying this T cell receptor (beta chain) turned up a few times. The sample belongs to a study of low-dose radiotherapy and immunotherapy resistance in tumors. Study at large: A total of 6.5 Gy was given to Cohort 1 as 0.5 Gy per fraction every 2 weeks. Per fraction, Cohort 2 was given 1 Gy every two weeks, accumulating a total of 13 Gy over 26 weeks.

Germline CDR1 and CDR2: SGHTA and FQGNSA. CDR3 length: 15 residues. Trimming removed 6 bases at V and 8 bases at J, with 17 bases between. The time point here: after trial treatment. Treatment specified: LDRT plus nivolumab, ipilimumab, low-dose cyclophosphamide and aspirin (RACIN trial). In the RACIN dose-escalation trial, donors got nivolumab plus ipilimumab with aspirin, cyclophosphamide and radiotherapy. Alpha and beta chains were covered, as first-strand cDNA relied on TRAV- and TRBV-specific primers. TCRs underwent 15 to 25 PCR cycles of amplification with a constant-region primer and V-primer adapter. Following isolation, mRNA was amplified via in vitro transcription. From the reads, TCRdb called clonotypes with MiXCR, one entry per CDR3 protein. In the table there are some 94,000 distinct CDR3 sequences, around 20% of which are singletons.

The sequence came from a female donor with ovarian cancer. The chain combines TRBV7-2 with TRBJ1-6, with D tentatively TRBD1 (5 bases). Sequences were derived from PBMCs, sampled after low-dose radiotherapy plus immunotherapy. The CDR3 sequence: CASSPTAPRDSPLHF. The CDR3 DNA follows: TGTGCCAGCAGTCCCACAGCGCCCAGGGATTCACCCCTCCACTTT.